This T cell receptor (beta chain) was recorded in a study of CD8+ T cells in alopecia areata. On the study more broadly: For the treated group, dosing was oral tofacitinib at 5 to 10 mg twice daily. Findings and limits, study-wide: Within the top 100, expanded CD8+ clones significantly decreased with tofacitinib, as did scalp clonality. Normal scalp showed lower clonality than lesional scalp, especially alopecia totalis/universalis. Scalp samples also contribute reads from the resident alphabeta T cells found in normal skin.

Documented treatment: oral pan-JAK inhibitor, 5-10 mg twice daily. The CDR3 consists of 17 residues. V was clipped by 1 base and J by 0 bases, with 10 bases between them. Germline CDR1 is LGHNA and CDR2 is YNFKEQ. A remark on this clone: Its antigen is still unknown.

Extracted RNA was reverse transcribed into cDNA, the sequencing template. Assay used: immunoSEQ multiplex PCR; TCRdb lists only in-frame clones, some missing. Counted here are some 190,000 clones, under 80% occurring once; the ten biggest clones make up about 1.3%. Sequenced here: CD4+ T cells sorted from blood, sampled around week 49, from a patient treated with tofacitinib. This clonotype was obtained from a human donor with alopecia areata. The chain links TRBV4-2 to TRBJ2-6; D remains ambiguous. The CDR3 nucleotides are TGTGCCAGCAGCCAAGGGAGTCGACTCTCTGGGGCCAACGTCCTGACTTTC. Its translation is CASSQGSRLSGANVLTF.